This T cell receptor beta chain was sequenced during a study of T cells in Graves' hyperthyroidism and ophthalmopathy. Authors of the study amplified TCR beta CDR3 regions from RNA transcripts. A first-round RT-PCR of the TCR CDR3 used the HTBI primer set. TCRdb processed the multiplex PCR reads anew with MiXCR; each CDR3 protein has one entry. The sample shows 160,000 or so distinct CDR3 sequences, roughly 10% of them seen only once. This clonotype was counted ten times or more. Its target is not known. Study-wide findings and caveats: Stable hyperthyroidism was separated from ophthalmopathy by a model based on 13 V-J features.

The length of the CDR3 is 14 residues. V shed 7 bases and J shed 3 bases, with 16 bases lying between them. Germline V CDR1 and CDR2: MNHEY, SVGEGT. The material sequenced was blood. This receptor was identified in a woman younger than 35 with Graves' hyperthyroidism that later progressed to Graves' ophthalmopathy. The chain combines TRBV6-2 or TRBV6-3 with TRBJ2-7; D might be TRBD2 (6 bases). The CDR3 DNA sequence: TGTGCCAGCACCACACCGGGACTCAACTACGAGCAGTACTTC. It codes for CASTTPGLNYEQYF.